These 21 T cell receptor beta chains were sequenced from one sample in a study of T cell responses to AZD1222 COVID-19 vaccine. Sequencing used immunoSEQ multiplex PCR; TCRdb keeps in-frame clones, though not all of them. Of around 84,000 clones listed, over 75% are singletons. Source: peripheral blood, taken 28 days after the second AZD1222 dose. Source of these receptors: an adult who received the AZD1222 COVID-19 vaccine.

The V call is TRBV6-1, the J call TRBJ2-1; 12 positions agree with TRBD1. The CDR3 is 15 residues long. CDR1 MNHNS and CDR2 SASEGT come from the germline V gene. Trimming cost V 4 bases and J 10 bases; bases outside gene matches: 8. In DNA form, the CDR3 reads TGTGCCAGCAGTGGGGGACAGGGGGCATATCAGGAGCAGTTCTTC. This translates into CASSGGQGAYQEQFF.

The chain links TRBV9 to TRBJ2-5; no definite D call. Trimming took off 2 bases at V and 2 bases at J, with 7 bases between the two ends. The length of the CDR3 is 13 residues. The germline V gene encodes CDR1 SGDLS and CDR2 YYNGEE. CDR3: CASSVGTQETQYF. The CDR3 DNA is TGTGCCAGCAGCGTTGGCACGCAAGAGACCCAGTACTTC.

The chain couples TRBV28 to TRBJ2-7, with 10 bases aligning to TRBD2. V gave up 3 bases and J gave up 6 bases; unmatched junction bases: 8. Germline V gene sequence: CDR1 MDHEN, CDR2 SYDVKM. The CDR3 totals 15 residues. CDR3 in DNA: TGTGCCAGCAGTTTTCAGCGGGGGGGCCTCAGCGAGCAGTACTTC. Encoded protein: CASSFQRGGLSEQYF.

This chain connects TRBV7-9 to TRBJ2-7; the D is unclear. This CDR3 spans 13 amino acids. CDR1 and CDR2 (germline): SEHNR, FQNEAQ (reference sequence). Between the trimmed V and J ends, which lost 1 base and 6 bases, there was a span of 10 bases. The chain's CDR3 is CASSLDLNGEQYF. The DNA for the CDR3 is TGTGCCAGCAGCTTAGACCTAAACGGCGAGCAGTACTTC.

The V call is TRBV2, the J call TRBJ1-6, with 9 nucleotides matching TRBD1. The CDR3 runs to 15 residues. V was clipped by 4 bases and J by 6 bases; unmatched bases: 4. Germline V gives CDR1 SNHLY, CDR2 FYNNEI. The CDR3 DNA is TGTGCCAGCAGTGGGGACAGGGCAAGTAATTCACCCCTCCACTTT. Amino acids: CASSGDRASNSPLHF.

CDR3 region: CASSAGTNSPLHF. Here the CDR3 DNA reads TGTGCCAGCAGCGCAGGGACGAATTCACCCCTCCACTTT. V gene TRBV9 combines with J gene TRBJ1-6; a weak D match, TRBD1 (5 bases). Trimming stripped 3 bases from V and 7 bases from J, with 8 bases between. The germline V gene has CDR1 SGDLS and CDR2 YYNGEE. The CDR3 covers 13 residues.

The chain is built from TRBV15 and TRBJ2-1; 10 positions agree with TRBD2. This CDR3 is built from 14 residues. V was pared by 4 bases and J by 6 bases, with 3 bases of the junction left unmatched. Germline loops: CDR1 LNHNV, CDR2 YYDKDF (reference sequence). This CDR3 reads CATSTGLASNEQFF. CDR3 sequence (DNA): TGTGCCACCAGCACGGGACTAGCGAGCAATGAGCAGTTCTTC.

The chain is built from TRBV18 and TRBJ1-6, with a possible D match to TRBD1 (5 bases). Per germline, CDR1 KGHSH and CDR2 LQKENI. Deletions cut 3 bases from V and 1 base from J, with 16 bases between. This CDR3 is 18 amino acids long. The CDR3 here is CASSPRADTGSYNSPLHF. In DNA, the CDR3 is TGTGCCAGCTCACCTCGGGCGGACACAGGATCCTATAATTCACCCCTCCACTTT.

This rearrangement joins TRBV28 to TRBJ2-7; TRBD1 is a possible D gene (5 bases). The CDR3 is made up of 14 amino acids. The V gene lost 5 bases and the J gene lost 6 bases, with 17 bases spanning the gap. Germline-derived CDR1 and CDR2 are MDHEN and SYDVKM. The CDR3 nucleotides read TGTGCCAGCAGTCTCAGGGCTTTATTTTCCGAGCAGTACTTC. Protein product: CASSLRALFSEQYF.

This clone has a single count. The chain links TRBV5-4 to TRBJ2-7; 7 nucleotides match TRBD1. Per the germline V gene, CDR1 is SGHNT and CDR2 is YYREEE (reference sequence). Losses at the gene ends were 4 bases for V and 2 bases for J; bases not matched to a gene: 6. The CDR3 covers 14 residues. The DNA for the CDR3 is TGTGCCAGCAGCCCTCATACAGGGGCCTACGAGCAGTACTTC. This translates into CASSPHTGAYEQYF.

The rearrangement joins TRBV24-1 to TRBJ2-2; D is unresolved. In germline, CDR1 is KGHDR, CDR2 SFDVKD. The CDR3 length is 14 residues. Deletions cut 0 bases from V and 7 bases from J, with 8 bases between. The CDR3 bases are TGTGCCACCAGTGATTTGCAGGTTTTCGGGGAGCTGTTTTTT. It encodes CATSDLQVFGELFF.

The rearrangement links TRBV5-1 to TRBJ1-2; 9 bases are shared with TRBD1. Losses at the gene ends were 4 bases for V and 2 bases for J; bases not matched to a gene: 3. The CDR3 is 14 residues long. Germline assignment: CDR1 SGHRS and CDR2 YFSETQ. In DNA, the CDR3 is TGCGCCAGCAGCACTGGACAGGGGAACTATGGCTACACCTTC. This sequence encodes CASSTGQGNYGYTF.

In nucleotides, the CDR3 is TGTGCCAGCAGTGAATGGGCCCAGACTGACTCTGGAAACACCATATATTTT. Translating gives CASSEWAQTDSGNTIYF. This rearrangement joins TRBV2 to TRBJ1-3; no clear D gene. The CDR3 sequence is 17 residues long. V shed 2 bases and J shed 0 bases, with 14 bases lying between them. Germline CDR1 is SNHLY and CDR2 is FYNNEI.

The V and J genes are TRBV13 and TRBJ2-5; D gene unclear. CDR1 is PRHDT and CDR2 is FYEKMQ in the germline V gene (reference sequence). Deletions cut 6 bases from V and 2 bases from J, with 10 bases between. The CDR3 has 13 amino acids. CDR3 bases: TGTGCCAGCAGGGGTGGGCAACAAGAGACCCAGTACTTC. Protein: CASRGGQQETQYF.

The chain couples TRBV2 to TRBJ2-1; the D call may be TRBD1 or TRBD2 (6 bases each). V gave up 6 bases and J gave up 2 bases, with 8 bases separating them. The germline gives CDR1 SNHLY, CDR2 FYNNEI. The CDR3 extends over 13 amino acids. The CDR3 protein is CASREGAYNEQFF. For the CDR3, the DNA is TGTGCCAGCAGGGAGGGGGCCTACAATGAGCAGTTCTTC.

V gene TRBV7-9 combines with J gene TRBJ1-1, with D hard to call. Per the germline V gene, CDR1 is SEHNR and CDR2 is FQNEAQ (reference sequence). Deletions cut 2 bases from V and 4 bases from J, with 5 bases between. This CDR3 spans 12 amino acids. The DNA for the CDR3 is TGTGCCAGCAGCTTAAGTATCACTGAAGCTTTCTTT. This sequence encodes CASSLSITEAFF.

The rearrangement joins TRBV20-1 to TRBJ2-5; 15 nucleotides align to TRBD2. CDR1 and CDR2 (germline): DFQATT, SNEGSKA (reference sequence). V lost 6 bases to trimming and J lost 1 base; unmatched junction nucleotides: 9. The CDR3 loop spans 17 amino acids. CDR3: CSASRGTSGGSQETQYF. CDR3 nucleotide sequence: TGCAGTGCGAGTAGGGGGACTAGCGGGGGGTCCCAAGAGACCCAGTACTTC.

The CDR3 nucleotides read TGTGCCAGCAGTCAGACTAGCGGGGGTAAGGTCAATGAGCAGTTCTTC. Residues: CASSQTSGGKVNEQFF. This sequence joins TRBV2 and TRBJ2-1, with 12 nucleotides matching TRBD2. V trimming: 5 bases; J trimming: 6 bases; junction bases outside the gene matches: 8. CDR1 is SNHLY, CDR2 FYNNEI, per germline. The CDR3 consists of 16 residues. The full variable domain, in which reference TRBV2 and TRBJ2-1 provide the parts outside the CDR3, is EPEVTQTPSHQVTQMGQEVILRCVPISNHLYFYWYRQILGQKVEFLVSFYNNEISEKSEIFDDQFSVERPDGSNFTLKIRSTKLEDSAMYFCASSQTSGGKVNEQFFGPGTRLTVL.

The chain couples TRBV2 to TRBJ1-1; D is unclear. The V end lost 6 bases, the J end lost 3 bases, and 5 bases lay between the germline ends. The CDR3 runs to 11 residues. Germline V gives CDR1 SNHLY, CDR2 FYNNEI. CDR3 amino acids: CASREDTEAFF. The CDR3 nucleotides read TGTGCCAGCAGGGAGGACACTGAAGCTTTCTTT.

V and J are TRBV6-5 and TRBJ1-1; a weak D match, TRBD1 (5 bases). Germline CDR1 is MNHEY and CDR2 is SVGAGI. Trimming took off 2 bases at V and 3 bases at J, with 10 bases between the two ends. The CDR3 spans 14 residues. Here the CDR3 DNA reads TGTGCCAGCAGTTACAATAGGGGCGACACTGAAGCTTTCTTT. Translation: CASSYNRGDTEAFF.

The V gene is TRBV18, the J gene TRBJ1-6, with TRBD1 as a possible D gene (5 bases). Trimming removed 2 bases at V and 2 bases at J, with 13 bases between. CDR1 and CDR2 (germline): KGHSH, LQKENI. This CDR3 is built from 17 residues. The CDR3 here is CASSPGGPGPYNSPLHF. CDR3 nucleotide sequence: TGTGCCAGCTCACCAGGGGGACCCGGCCCCTATAATTCACCCCTCCACTTT.